The sequence of this T cell receptor (beta chain) was determined in a study of control samples from healthy donors and cancer patients. Looked up from germline, CDR1 is SGDLS and CDR2 is YYNGEE. The V end was cut by 0 bases, the J end by 6 bases, with 12 bases between. The CDR3 spans 14 residues. In this sample, this clone turned up a few times. Clones were read by immunoSEQ multiplex PCR, and TCRdb kept only the in-frame ones, dropping some. The table records about 150,000 clones, 88% of them present only once. This sequence joins TRBV9 and TRBJ1-1, with D possibly matching TRBD1 (5 bases). Specimen: blood. The source of this sequence is a man aged 18-30 years in good health. CDR3 nucleotides: TGTGCCAGCAGCGTAGCTTCAGACAGTTCTGAAGCTTTCTTT. Translation gives CASSVASDSSEAFF.